A selection of T cell receptor beta chains follows, all from one sample in a study of blood T cell repertoires in COVID-19. The data were produced by immunoSEQ multiplex PCR, yet TCRdb's version contains in-frame clones alone and is incomplete. The sample yields 400,000 or so clones, approximately 91% seen once. The sequenced material came from peripheral blood. Receptors were obtained from a woman aged 40 to 50 with COVID-19, enrolled during active disease. The CDR3 runs from the conserved cysteine through the conserved F or W. A D gene is named only where the DNA matches it firmly. Expanded clones get a size class; other rows say once, few or many, or leave the size out.

>TRBJ2-7|TRBD2|TRBV4-3|-
TGCGCCAGCAGCCTTACCCCGACGGGAGGGCCGGGAGAGCAGTACTTC
CASSLTPTGGPGEQYF
>TRBJ1-6|-|TRBV27|-
TGTGCCAGCAGTCTACTACAGGGAGGGGGACGGTCACCCCTCCACTTT
CASSLLQGGGRSPLHF
>TRBJ1-1|-|TRBV9|-
TGTGCCAGCAGCGTAGGGGACATCGGAATGAACACTGAAGCTTTCTTT
CASSVGDIGMNTEAFF
>TRBJ1-1|TRBD1|TRBV7-9|-
TGTGCCAGCAGCCCCCGGGACAGATTGAACACTGAAGCTTTCTTT
CASSPRDRLNTEAFF
>TRBJ2-5|TRBD1|TRBV7-2|-
TGTGCCAGCAGCCCCGTTCGAGGGGGCGGGGAGACCCAGTACTTC
CASSPVRGGGETQYF
>TRBJ1-1|TRBD1|TRBV6-2/TRBV6-3|-
TGTGCCAGCAGTACCCCGACAGGGGGGTACCATCGAGCTTTCTTT
CASSTPTGGYHRAFF
>TRBJ2-5|-|TRBV28|-
TGTGCCAGCAGTTCAGGGCCCGGAGAGACCCAGTACTTC
CASSSGPGETQYF
>TRBJ2-5|TRBD2|TRBV7-3|-
TGTGCCAGCAGCTTCACTAGCGGGAGAGGTGAGACCCAGTACTTC
CASSFTSGRGETQYF
>TRBJ2-7|-|TRBV11-2|few
TGTGCCAGCAGCTTGAAGGGGAAATCCTACGAGCAGTACTTC
CASSLKGKSYEQYF
>TRBJ2-1|TRBD1|TRBV30|-
TGTGCCTGGAGACCAACAGGGGTTTCATACAATGAGCAGTTCTTC
CAWRPTGVSYNEQFF
>TRBJ1-6|-|TRBV11-2|-
TGTGCCAGCAGCTCAGACAGATGGTTCGGGGATTCACCCCTCCACTTT
CASSSDRWFGDSPLHF
>TRBJ1-5|-|TRBV10-3|-
TGTGCCACCAACAGGGACCATAGCAATCAGCCCCAGCATTTT
CATNRDHSNQPQHF
>TRBJ1-2|TRBD1|TRBV3-1/TRBV3-2|-
TGTGCCAGCAGCCAATGGACAGGGAATGGCTACACCTTC
CASSQWTGNGYTF
>TRBJ2-1|TRBD2|TRBV18|-
TGTGCCAGCTCGGGAGCGGGGCCTCGGAATGAGCAGTTCTTC
CASSGAGPRNEQFF
>TRBJ2-3|TRBD2|TRBV28|-
TGTGCCAGCAGAGCGGGAGCTGGCCCAGATACGCAGTATTTT
CASRAGAGPDTQYF
>TRBJ1-1|-|TRBV29-1|-
TGCAGCGGCCGGGGAGGGTGGGGGAACACTGAAGCTTTCTTT
CSGRGGWGNTEAFF
>TRBJ2-7|-|TRBV12-3/TRBV12-4|-
TGTGCCAGCAGTTTAAGGACGAGGGACGAGCAGTACTTC
CASSLRTRDEQYF
>TRBJ2-7|TRBD1|TRBV30|-
TGTGCCTGGAGTGTAGGGGGACAGGGGGCCCTTGACGAGCAGTACTTC
CAWSVGGQGALDEQYF
>TRBJ1-5|TRBD1|TRBV29-1|-
TGCAGCGTTTCTCAGGGGGCAGATAGCAATCAGCCCCAGCATTTT
CSVSQGADSNQPQHF
>TRBJ2-3|TRBD2|TRBV6-6|-
TGTGCCAGCAGTGTTCCTAGCGGGGGGAAGACAGATACGCAGTATTTT
CASSVPSGGKTDTQYF
>TRBJ1-6|-|TRBV9|-
TGTGCCAGCAGCCGCCCCTCCGGGGCCTATAATTCACCCCTCCACTTT
CASSRPSGAYNSPLHF
>TRBJ1-6|-|TRBV18|once
TGTGCCAGCTCACTACGCACACCTCCGGGTTCACCCCTCCACTTT
CASSLRTPPGSPLHF
>TRBJ2-1|-|TRBV5-8|-
TGTGCCAGCAGTTCCGACGAAAGAGGGCCGGATGAGCAGTTCTTC
CASSSDERGPDEQFF
>TRBJ1-2|TRBD1|TRBV6-2/TRBV6-3|-
TGTGCCAGCAGTTTGGACAGGGGGCGCATACTCGGCTACACCTTC
CASSLDRGRILGYTF
>TRBJ1-3|-|TRBV28|-
TGTGCCAGCAGCCCAGGACAGTTGGTCTCTGGAAACACCATATATTTT
CASSPGQLVSGNTIYF
>TRBJ2-7|TRBD1|TRBV28|once
TGTGCCAGCAGTCCCTCCGGGACAGACTACGAGCAGTACTTC
CASSPSGTDYEQYF
>TRBJ2-3|-|TRBV4-1|-
TGCGCCAGCAGCACCCGACACGATACGCAGTATTTT
CASSTRHDTQYF
>TRBJ1-4|-|TRBV6-6|once
TGTGCCAGCAGTACAGGGCGGGCTAATGAAAAACTGTTTTTT
CASSTGRANEKLFF
>TRBJ1-5|-|TRBV18|few
TGTGCCAGCTCACCACTAGTTGCGGGGGTCGGAAATCAGCCCCAGCATTTT
CASSPLVAGVGNQPQHF
>TRBJ2-1|TRBD1|TRBV19|-
TGTGCCAGTAGCTACGGGACAGGGGGCAATGAGCAGTTCTTC
CASSYGTGGNEQFF
>TRBJ1-2|-|TRBV2|-
TGTGCCAGCAGGTCCAGGGGTAACTATGGCTACACCTTC
CASRSRGNYGYTF
>TRBJ1-5|TRBD1|TRBV19|-
TGTGCCAGTAGTACCCAAGACAGGGTAGGAGTGTTGAGGGGCAATCAGCCCCAGCATTTT
CASSTQDRVGVLRGNQPQHF
>TRBJ1-1|-|TRBV15|-
TGTGCCACCAGCAGAGACCCCGCAGGTAACACTGAAGCTTTCTTT
CATSRDPAGNTEAFF
>TRBJ1-2|-|TRBV18|-
TGTGCCAGCTCACCACTTTTCCTTGGGGGGAACTATGGCTACACCTTC
CASSPLFLGGNYGYTF
>TRBJ2-5|-|TRBV19|once
TGTGCCAGTAGTACTAGGGGAGAGACCCAGTACTTC
CASSTRGETQYF
>TRBJ2-7|-|TRBV28|-
TGTGCCAGCAGTTTATCCGATCCCCGGGAGCAGTACTTC
CASSLSDPREQYF
>TRBJ2-1|TRBD2|TRBV19|-
TGTGCCAGTAGTATTCAAAGCGGGAGAATACATGGGGAGCAGTTCTTC
CASSIQSGRIHGEQFF
>TRBJ2-3|TRBD2|TRBV5-4|-
TGTGCCAGCAGCCCGGCTAAGGTAGCGGGGACCTTTAGCACAGATACGCAGTATTTT
CASSPAKVAGTFSTDTQYF
>TRBJ1-4|TRBD1|TRBV7-9|-
TGTGCCAGCAGCGGGACAGGGGGCGATGAAAAACTGTTTTTT
CASSGTGGDEKLFF